The present entry profiles one T cell receptor (beta chain) with its context. Its specificity is not known. The data derive from a study of CD8 T cells in ankylosing spondylitis. Germline V gene sequence: CDR1 LGHDT, CDR2 YNNKEL (reference sequence). The CDR3 runs to 16 residues. V gave up 1 base and J gave up 1 base, with 13 bases separating them. Quantitative 5'-RACE with molecular barcodes generated TCR beta libraries. TCRdb re-analysed the 5' RACE reads in MiXCR, keeping a single row per CDR3 protein. The repertoire holds 470,000 or so distinct CDR3 sequences, with around 26% as singletons. Findings and limits, study-wide: Eight highly homologous variants made up a TCR beta motif, and this motif appeared characteristic of ankylosing spondylitis blood. From matched ankylosing spondylitis synovial fluid, disease-linked clones were reportedly recovered at significantly enriched levels. Previously reported in reactive arthritis synovial fluid and blood were some of the motif variants. In peripheral blood, disease-linked CD8+ clones occurred at relatively low frequencies.

This TCR derives from a male donor with ankylosing spondylitis. The rearrangement joins TRBV3-1 to TRBJ1-1; D gene unclear. The material sequenced was blood, either unsorted or a sorted T cell fraction (not recorded which). The chain's CDR3 is CASSQGWQVTNTEAFF. The CDR3 coding sequence is TGTGCCAGCAGCCAAGGGTGGCAGGTCACGAACACTGAAGCTTTCTTT.